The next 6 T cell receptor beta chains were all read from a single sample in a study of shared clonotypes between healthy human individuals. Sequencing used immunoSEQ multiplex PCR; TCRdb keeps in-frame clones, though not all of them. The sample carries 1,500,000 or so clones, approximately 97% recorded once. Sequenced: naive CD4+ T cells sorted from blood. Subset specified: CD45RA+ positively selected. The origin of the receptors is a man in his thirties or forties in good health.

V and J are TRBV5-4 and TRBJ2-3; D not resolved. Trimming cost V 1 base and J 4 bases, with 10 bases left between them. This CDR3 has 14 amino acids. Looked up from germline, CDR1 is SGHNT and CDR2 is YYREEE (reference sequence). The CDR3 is CASSLSGTADTQYF. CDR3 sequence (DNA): TGTGCCAGCAGCTTGTCCGGCACGGCAGATACGCAGTATTTT.

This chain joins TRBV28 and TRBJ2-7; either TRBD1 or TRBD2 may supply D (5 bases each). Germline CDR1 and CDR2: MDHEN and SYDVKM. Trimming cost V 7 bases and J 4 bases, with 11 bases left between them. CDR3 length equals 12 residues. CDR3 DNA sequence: TGTGCCAGCAATCCCTGGGGGTACGAGCAGTACTTC. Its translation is CASNPWGYEQYF. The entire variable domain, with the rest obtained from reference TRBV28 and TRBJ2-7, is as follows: DVKVTQSSRYLVKRTGEKVFLECVQDMDHENMFWYRQDPGLGLRLIYFSYDVKMKEKGDIPEGYSVSREKKERFSLILESASTNQTSMYLCASNPWGYEQYFGPGTRLTVT.

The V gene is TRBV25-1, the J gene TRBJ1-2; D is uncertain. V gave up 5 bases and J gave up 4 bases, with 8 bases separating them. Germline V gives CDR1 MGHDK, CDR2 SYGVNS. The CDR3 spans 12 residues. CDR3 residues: CASSWASYGYTF. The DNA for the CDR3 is TGTGCCAGCAGTTGGGCGAGCTATGGCTACACCTTC.

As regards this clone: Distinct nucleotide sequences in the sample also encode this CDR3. The DNA for the CDR3 is TGCGCCAGCAGCTTGGAAGCCGTGGATACGCAGTATTTT. Translating it yields CASSLEAVDTQYF. The chain carries TRBV5-1 and TRBJ2-3; unclear D gene. The length of the CDR3 is 13 residues. Germline loops: CDR1 SGHRS, CDR2 YFSETQ. Trimming stripped 0 bases from V and 6 bases from J, with 8 bases between.

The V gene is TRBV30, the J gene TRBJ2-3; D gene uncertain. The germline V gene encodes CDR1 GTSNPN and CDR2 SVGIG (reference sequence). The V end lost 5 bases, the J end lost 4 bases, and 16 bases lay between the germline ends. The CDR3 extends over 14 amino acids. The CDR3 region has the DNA TGTGCCTGGTCGGCCGGTCTAAGCGCAGATACGCAGTATTTT. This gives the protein CAWSAGLSADTQYF.

CDR3 coding DNA: TGTGCCAGCAGCTTAGGGCGGGACGGAAACTACGAGCAGTACTTC. Translating gives CASSLGRDGNYEQYF. V gene TRBV11-3 combines with J gene TRBJ2-7, with D possibly matching TRBD2 (6 bases). This CDR3 is built from 15 residues. Germline CDR1 and CDR2: SGHNT and YENEEA. V lost 1 base to trimming and J lost 3 bases, with 13 bases between them. Combining the CDR3 with reference TRBV11-3 and TRBJ2-7 gives the whole variable domain EAGVVQSPRYKIIEKKQPVAFWCNPISGHNTLYWYLQNLGQGPELLIRYENEEAVDDSQLPKDRFSAERLKGVDSTLKIQPAELGDSAVYLCASSLGRDGNYEQYFGPGTRLTVT.